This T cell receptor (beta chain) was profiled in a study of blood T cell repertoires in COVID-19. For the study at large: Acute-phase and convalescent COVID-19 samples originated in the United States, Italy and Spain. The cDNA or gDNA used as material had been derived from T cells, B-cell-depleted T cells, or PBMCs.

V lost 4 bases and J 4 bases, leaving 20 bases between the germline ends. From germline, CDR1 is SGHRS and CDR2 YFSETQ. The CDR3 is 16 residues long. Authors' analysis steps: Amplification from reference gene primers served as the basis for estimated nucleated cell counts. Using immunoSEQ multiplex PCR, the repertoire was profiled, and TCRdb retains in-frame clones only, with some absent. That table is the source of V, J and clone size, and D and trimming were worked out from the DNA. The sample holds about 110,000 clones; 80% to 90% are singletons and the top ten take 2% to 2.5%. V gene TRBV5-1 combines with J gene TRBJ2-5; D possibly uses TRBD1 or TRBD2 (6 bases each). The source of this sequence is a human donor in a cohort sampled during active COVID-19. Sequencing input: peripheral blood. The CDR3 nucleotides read TGCGCCAGCAGCGTGGGGGCGGACACCGGGGGAGAGACCCAGTACTTC. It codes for CASSVGADTGGETQYF.